The rows below give T cell receptor beta chains drawn from one sample of a study of cytomegalovirus exposure and HLA in healthy donors. Sequencing used immunoSEQ multiplex PCR; TCRdb keeps in-frame clones, though not all of them. The table has around 190,000 clones, almost 85% seen once. Sequencing was done on a sample of PBMCs. The receptors here all came from a woman aged 50 to 65 in good health and CMV-seronegative. Each CDR3 is given with its conserved first and last residue. D genes are given only for firm matches. Clone size is stated in some rows and not others, as once, few, many or a class when expanded.

d_gene	v_gene	j_gene	abundance	CDR3aa	CDR3nt
TRBD2	TRBV5-1	TRBJ2-1	few	CASRNLAGPYNEQFF	TGCGCCAGCAGGAACCTAGCGGGGCCTTACAATGAGCAGTTCTTC
TRBD2	TRBV11-2	TRBJ2-1	NA	CASSLSSGSSYNEQFF	TGTGCCAGCAGCCTCTCTAGCGGGAGCTCCTACAATGAGCAGTTCTTC
NA	TRBV5-4	TRBJ2-1	NA	CASSFHNYNEQFF	TGTGCCAGCAGCTTTCACAACTACAATGAGCAGTTCTTC
TRBD2	TRBV2	TRBJ2-1	NA	CATKLAGQNNEQFF	TGTGCCACTAAGCTAGCGGGGCAAAATAATGAGCAGTTCTTC
NA	TRBV7-2	TRBJ1-5	NA	CASSSDRNQPQHF	TGTGCCAGCAGCTCAGACAGGAATCAGCCCCAGCATTTT
NA	TRBV5-6	TRBJ1-3	once	CASSLRRHHSGNTIYF	TGTGCCAGCAGCTTGCGCCGACACCACTCTGGAAACACCATATATTTT
TRBD1	TRBV6-1	TRBJ2-7	once	CASSRGQGSSYEQYF	TGTGCCAGCAGTCGAGGACAGGGGAGTTCCTACGAGCAGTACTTC
TRBD2	TRBV7-9	TRBJ2-7	NA	CASSLGGRGEQYF	TGTGCCAGCAGCTTAGGAGGGAGGGGCGAGCAGTACTTC
NA	TRBV19	TRBJ2-3	NA	CASSIGGHTDTQYF	TGTGCCAGTAGTATAGGTGGACACACAGATACGCAGTATTTT
TRBD1	TRBV7-9	TRBJ2-1	NA	CASSDRDYNEQFF	TGTGCCAGCAGCGACAGGGATTACAATGAGCAGTTCTTC
NA	TRBV30	TRBJ1-1	NA	CAWKQVNTEAFF	TGTGCCTGGAAGCAGGTGAACACTGAAGCTTTCTTT
TRBD1	TRBV18	TRBJ1-1	NA	CASSPDRFQAFF	TGTGCCAGCTCACCGGACAGGTTTCAAGCTTTCTTT
TRBD2	TRBV5-3	TRBJ2-1	NA	CARSFRPSPSGGEQKEQFF	TGTGCCAGAAGCTTCCGGCCCTCCCCTAGCGGTGGGGAACAAAAGGAGCAGTTCTTC
NA	TRBV7-2	TRBJ2-7	NA	CASSSTRAGVSSYEQYF	TGTGCCAGCAGCTCGACTAGAGCGGGCGTAAGCTCCTACGAGCAGTACTTC
TRBD1	TRBV28	TRBJ1-6	NA	CASSGSRTGGNSPLHF	TGTGCCAGCAGTGGGTCACGGACAGGGGGTAATTCACCCCTCCACTTT
TRBD1	TRBV19	TRBJ1-5	NA	CASSQTGGWPQHF	TGTGCCAGTAGTCAGACAGGGGGCTGGCCCCAGCATTTT
NA	TRBV10-1	TRBJ2-2	NA	CASGANAGELFF	TGCGCCAGCGGGGCGAACGCCGGGGAGCTGTTTTTT
TRBD2	TRBV6-6	TRBJ2-1	NA	CASSLLAGGRDKQFF	TGTGCCAGCAGCCTCCTAGCGGGAGGGCGGGATAAGCAGTTCTTC
NA	TRBV15	TRBJ2-7	NA	CATSRDGFDRKYEQYF	TGTGCCACCAGCAGAGATGGGTTTGACAGAAAGTACGAGCAGTACTTC
NA	TRBV28	TRBJ2-7	NA	CASSLRFGQGYEQYF	TGTGCCAGCAGTTTACGGTTTGGCCAGGGCTACGAGCAGTACTTC
TRBD2	TRBV5-1	TRBJ2-5	NA	CASRLPGLAGVGETQYF	TGCGCCAGCAGGCTCCCGGGACTAGCGGGAGTGGGAGAGACCCAGTACTTC
TRBD2	TRBV5-1	TRBJ2-5	NA	CASSFGAGVGQETQYF	TGCGCCAGCAGCTTCGGCGCGGGAGTAGGGCAAGAGACCCAGTACTTC
NA	TRBV11-2	TRBJ1-2	NA	CASSLASAYGYTF	TGTGCCAGCAGCTTAGCGAGTGCCTATGGCTACACCTTC
NA	TRBV29-1	TRBJ1-1	NA	CSGKRVMNTEAFF	TGCAGCGGGAAACGGGTGATGAACACTGAAGCTTTCTTT